This T cell receptor beta chain was recorded in a study of blood T cell repertoires in COVID-19. Study context: From T cells, B-cell-depleted T cells, or PBMCs came the material, which was cDNA or gDNA.

TCRdb's copy holds only in-frame clones and misses some; the assay was immunoSEQ multiplex PCR. This table holds about 240,000 clones, roughly 87% found once. The CDR3 consists of 14 residues. With 6 bases removed from V and 4 bases from J, the gap between germline ends came to 12 bases. In germline, CDR1 is MGHDK, CDR2 SYGVNS. V is TRBV25-1 and J is TRBJ2-2; D is unresolved. The sequence derives from a man between 60 and 75 years old who had recovered from COVID-19. The sequenced sample consisted of peripheral blood. The CDR3 reads CASRGQTSTGELFF. CDR3 sequence (DNA): TGTGCCAGCAGGGGCCAGACCTCCACCGGGGAGCTGTTTTTT. Drawing the rest from reference TRBV25-1 and TRBJ2-2, the complete variable domain is EADIYQTPRYLVIGTGKKITLECSQTMGHDKMYWYQQDPGMELHLIHYSYGVNSTEKGDLSSESTVSRIRTEHFPLTLESARPSHTSQYLCASRGQTSTGELFFGEGSRLTVL.